These 31 T cell receptor beta chains share one sample of origin, sequenced in a study of cytomegalovirus exposure and HLA in healthy donors. Primers included in the PCR were 60 Vbeta and 13 Jbeta primers. Libraries were prepared by immunoSEQ multiplex PCR; TCRdb keeps only in-frame clonotypes and omits some of them. The data hold about 160,000 clones, with roughly 85% observed a single time. The specimen was PBMCs. The receptors here all came from a woman aged 45-59 years in good health and CMV-seropositive.

This chain uses TRBV13 with TRBJ2-3; D gene ambiguous. The V gene's germline CDR1 is PRHDT and CDR2 FYEKMQ (reference sequence). The length of the CDR3 is 14 residues. Trimming removed 1 base from V and 2 bases from J, with 7 bases in between. DNA for the CDR3: TGTGCCAGCAGCTTAGTCGGTTACACAGATACGCAGTATTTT. This translates into CASSLVGYTDTQYF.

The chain couples TRBV5-1 to TRBJ2-7; D remains unclear. Deletions cut 0 bases from V and 5 bases from J, with 9 bases between. Germline values: CDR1 SGHRS, CDR2 YFSETQ. The CDR3 totals 13 residues. CDR3 amino acids: CASSLAVENEQYF. For the CDR3, the DNA is TGCGCCAGCAGCTTGGCCGTTGAGAACGAGCAGTACTTC.

The chain couples TRBV2 to TRBJ1-4; 8 nucleotides line up with TRBD1. Germline V CDR1 and CDR2: SNHLY, FYNNEI. The ends lost 6 bases at V and 8 bases at J; junction bases unmatched: 11. This CDR3 comprises 15 residues. CDR3 nucleotide sequence: TGTGCCAGCAGCCAACTCAGGGGGCTGGGGGAAAAACTGTTTTTT. As protein: CASSQLRGLGEKLFF.

The chain carries TRBV6-5 and TRBJ2-7; a weak D match, TRBD1 (6 bases). Germline CDR1 is MNHEY and CDR2 is SVGAGI. The ends were cut back, 2 bases at V and 9 bases at J, with 14 bases in the middle. This CDR3 has 13 residues. DNA for the CDR3: TGTGCCAGCAGTTACACCAGGGGAGATGGGCAGTACTTC. Its protein product is CASSYTRGDGQYF.

This clone appeared a few times. The J gene is TRBJ1-1, the V gene TRBV11-3, with a possible D match to TRBD1 (6 bases). This CDR3 region has 14 residues. V gave up 5 bases and J gave up 3 bases, with 13 bases separating them. Germline V gene lookup returns CDR1 SGHNT and CDR2 YENEEA. In DNA form, the CDR3 reads TGTGCCAGCAGCCCCGGGGCAGGGGACACTGAAGCTTTCTTT. Its protein product is CASSPGAGDTEAFF.

The chain couples TRBV29-1 to TRBJ2-2, with 8 bases identical to TRBD2. Germline lookup yields CDR1 SQVTM and CDR2 ANQGSEA. Trimming removed 4 bases from V and 4 bases from J; junction bases left unmatched: 5. The CDR3 totals 14 residues. CDR3 sequence (DNA): TGCAGCGTTGCTGGGACTAGGGGCACCGGGGAGCTGTTTTTT. Encoded protein: CSVAGTRGTGELFF.

The V and J genes are TRBV9 and TRBJ1-1; D remains ambiguous. This CDR3 region has 13 residues. The V end was cut by 0 bases, the J end by 0 bases, with 3 bases between. Germline values: CDR1 SGDLS, CDR2 YYNGEE. The CDR3 sequence: CASSVVMNTEAFF. DNA for the CDR3: TGTGCCAGCAGCGTAGTAATGAACACTGAAGCTTTCTTT.

V gene TRBV5-1 combines with J gene TRBJ2-5, with TRBD2 as a possible D gene (6 bases). CDR3 length: 13 amino acids. Germline V lookup: CDR1 SGHRS, CDR2 YFSETQ. Trimming stripped 4 bases from V and 5 bases from J, with 12 bases between. The CDR3 sequence is CASSIWSGETQYF. CDR3 nucleotide sequence: TGCGCCAGCAGCATCTGGAGCGGGGAGACCCAGTACTTC.

The chain has TRBV28 and TRBJ1-1, with D perhaps TRBD1 (6 bases). Trimming shortened V by 0 bases and J by 5 bases, and 16 bases separated the two germline ends. The germline gives CDR1 MDHEN, CDR2 SYDVKM. The CDR3 has 16 residues. The CDR3 region has the DNA TGTGCCAGCAGTTTATGGTTCTCGCAGGGGATTACTGAAGCTTTCTTT. It translates to CASSLWFSQGITEAFF.

The chain combines TRBV5-1 with TRBJ2-3; TRBD2 matches 8 bases. Germline V CDR1 and CDR2: SGHRS, YFSETQ. With V trimmed by 0 bases and J by 6 bases, 9 bases remained unmatched. The length of the CDR3 is 16 residues. DNA for the CDR3: TGCGCCAGCAGCTTGGTTGGCGGGGGGCTATTTGATACGCAGTATTTT. Amino acid sequence: CASSLVGGGLFDTQYF.

This clone appeared once. The V gene is TRBV2, the J gene TRBJ1-4, with D tentatively TRBD1 (6 bases). CDR1 is SNHLY and CDR2 is FYNNEI in the germline V gene. V lost 8 bases, J lost 5 bases, and 18 bases lay in between. The CDR3 totals 15 residues. In nucleotides, the CDR3 is TGTGCCAGCGGAGAGAGGGCAGGGGCGAATGAAAAACTGTTTTTT. This sequence encodes CASGERAGANEKLFF.

This clone came up a few times. V is TRBV6-6 and J is TRBJ2-7, with D perhaps TRBD1 (5 bases). V gave up 8 bases and J gave up 0 bases, with 20 bases separating them. Looked up from germline, CDR1 is MNHNY and CDR2 is SVGAGI (reference sequence). CDR3 length: 16 residues. CDR3 residues: CASGDHGQIHSYEQYF. Here the CDR3 DNA reads TGTGCCAGCGGAGACCATGGACAAATTCACTCCTACGAGCAGTACTTC.

The chain employs TRBV27 and TRBJ1-2; D is undetermined. The CDR3 loop spans 12 amino acids. V was cut by 5 bases and J by 4 bases, with 8 bases left in between. CDR1 is MNHEY and CDR2 is SMNVEV in the germline V gene (reference sequence). The CDR3 DNA follows: TGTGCCAGCAGTACTCCGGGCTATGGCTACACCTTC. It yields the protein CASSTPGYGYTF.

The chain has TRBV30 and TRBJ1-2, with D possibly matching TRBD1 (6 bases). This CDR3 spans 14 amino acids. Trimming took 3 bases from V and 3 from J, leaving 14 bases between them. CDR1 GTSNPN and CDR2 SVGIG come from the germline V gene (reference sequence). The CDR3 is CAWSEQGPYYGYTF. CDR3 in DNA: TGTGCCTGGAGCGAACAGGGACCCTACTATGGCTACACCTTC.

The rearrangement uses TRBV9 and TRBJ2-1; maybe TRBD2 (5 bases). V was clipped by 0 bases and J by 3 bases, with 16 bases between them. Per germline, CDR1 SGDLS and CDR2 YYNGEE. CDR3 length: 17 amino acids. CDR3: CASSVGAGSDRYNEQFF. CDR3 DNA: TGTGCCAGCAGCGTAGGGGCTGGTAGCGACCGCTACAATGAGCAGTTCTTC. Combining the CDR3 with reference TRBV9 and TRBJ2-1 gives the whole variable domain DSGVTQTPKHLITATGQRVTLRCSPRSGDLSVYWYQQSLDQGLQFLIQYYNGEERAKGNILERFSAQQFPDLHSELNLSSLELGDSALYFCASSVGAGSDRYNEQFFGPGTRLTVL.

The table lists this clone with a few counts. The chain joins TRBV4-1 to TRBJ2-1, with D tentatively TRBD2 (6 bases). CDR1 is MGHRA, CDR2 YSYEKL, per germline. The CDR3 has 16 residues. Trimming pared 1 base from V and 4 bases from J, leaving 14 bases between. The CDR3 protein is CASSQALLAKYNEQFF. CDR3 DNA sequence: TGCGCCAGCAGCCAAGCTTTGCTAGCGAAGTACAATGAGCAGTTCTTC.

The sample holds a few counts of this clone. V usage is TRBV19 and J usage is TRBJ1-5; 9 bases are a match to TRBD1. Per germline, CDR1 LNHDA and CDR2 SQIVND (reference sequence). CDR3 length: 16 residues. J gave up 4 bases and V 8 bases, and 12 bases lay outside the gene matches. This chain's CDR3 is CASDSGQGRANQPQHF. CDR3 DNA: TGTGCCAGTGACTCGGGACAGGGTCGGGCTAATCAGCCCCAGCATTTT.

The rearrangement uses TRBV2 and TRBJ2-1; 11 bases map to TRBD1. J was trimmed by 12 bases and V by 6 bases; bases with no gene match: 10. This CDR3 has 14 amino acids. Germline assignment: CDR1 SNHLY and CDR2 FYNNEI. CDR3 sequence reads: CASRGTGGNSVQFF. The CDR3 DNA reads as TGTGCCAGCAGGGGGACAGGGGGAAATTCAGTGCAGTTCTTC.

J is TRBJ2-7 and V is TRBV7-2, with D maybe TRBD2 (6 bases). Germline V gives CDR1 SGHTA, CDR2 FQGNSA. The CDR3 loop spans 15 amino acids. Trimming shortened V by 1 base and J by 2 bases, and 12 bases separated the two germline ends. CDR3 region: CASSLEGGAPYEQYF. CDR3 nucleotide sequence: TGTGCCAGCAGCTTAGAGGGCGGGGCCCCCTACGAGCAGTACTTC.

V and J are TRBV10-3 and TRBJ1-1; D might be TRBD1 (5 bases). V gave up 6 bases and J gave up 1 base, with 9 bases separating them. The CDR3 sequence is 13 residues long. CDR1 is ENHRY and CDR2 is SYGVKD in the germline V gene. The CDR3 spells CAIRETGNTEAFF. The CDR3, as DNA: TGTGCCATCAGGGAAACAGGGAACACTGAAGCTTTCTTT.

The chain recombines TRBV18 with TRBJ1-2, with 10 bases fitting TRBD1. This CDR3 region has 15 residues. In germline, CDR1 is KGHSH, CDR2 LQKENI. The V and J ends lost 3 bases and 8 bases, in that order; junction bases with no gene match: 9. CDR3 amino acids: CASSPLGQGKEGYTF. CDR3 coding DNA: TGTGCCAGCTCACCCTTGGGACAGGGGAAAGAGGGCTACACCTTC.

The chain combines TRBV18 with TRBJ1-5, with TRBD1 matching 9 bases. The CDR3 is 15 amino acids. The germline V gene encodes CDR1 KGHSH and CDR2 LQKENI. V lost 5 bases, J lost 7 bases, and 9 bases stayed unmatched. CDR3: CASSAGQGSGQPQHF. The CDR3, as DNA: TGTGCCAGCTCAGCGGGACAGGGTAGCGGACAGCCCCAGCATTTT.

The J gene is TRBJ2-3, the V gene TRBV5-4; TRBD2 matches at 14 bases. The CDR3 contains 15 residues. Trimming removed 5 bases from V and 6 bases from J; junction bases left unmatched: 5. From germline, CDR1 is SGHNT and CDR2 YYREEE (reference sequence). The CDR3: CASRGTSGSYDTQYF. The DNA of the CDR3 is TGTGCCAGCAGGGGGACTAGCGGGAGTTATGATACGCAGTATTTT.

A word on this clone: A read error may account for a junction end that differs from germline. The J gene is TRBJ1-5, the V gene TRBV7-7; D is ambiguous. The CDR3 contains 13 residues. CDR1 and CDR2 (germline): SSHAT, FNYEAQ (reference sequence). The CDR3 here is CASSLDTNQPQHF. CDR3 coding DNA: TGTGCTAGCAGCTTAGACACCAATCAGCCCCAGCATTTT. The complete variable domain, with remaining parts taken from reference TRBV7-7 and TRBJ1-5, reads GAGVSQSPRYKVTKRGQDVTLRCDPISSHATLYWYQQALGQGPEFLTYFNYEAQPDKSGLPSDRFSAERPEGSISTLTIQRTEQRDSAMYRCASSLDTNQPQHFGDGTRLSIL.

In this sample, this clone turned up a few times. The rearrangement uses TRBV7-2 and TRBJ2-5; 8 nucleotides agree with TRBD1. Germline loops: CDR1 SGHTA, CDR2 FQGNSA. The CDR3 consists of 15 residues. V shed 4 bases and J 5 bases; nucleotides not matched to a gene: 9. As DNA, the CDR3 is TGTGCCAGCAGCTCCTTTGGACAGGGCCTTGAGACCCAGTACTTC. It specifies CASSSFGQGLETQYF. Based on the CDR3 plus reference TRBV7-2 and TRBJ2-5, the full variable domain is GAGVSQSPSNKVTEKGKDVELRCDPISGHTALYWYRQSLGQGLEFLIYFQGNSAPDKSGLPSDRFSAERTGGSVSTLTIQRTQQEDSAVYLCASSSFGQGLETQYFGPGTRLLVL.

This clone was seen just once. The V call is TRBV7-9, the J call TRBJ1-2; 10 nucleotides match TRBD1. V shed 5 bases and J 4 bases; nucleotides not matched to a gene: 4. The germline CDR1 and CDR2 sequences are SEHNR and FQNEAQ (reference sequence). The CDR3 is made up of 14 amino acids. The chain's CDR3 is CASSRQGAGYGYTF. DNA of the CDR3: TGTGCCAGCAGCAGACAGGGGGCGGGCTATGGCTACACCTTC.

The chain carries TRBV6-5 and TRBJ2-1, with D tentatively TRBD1 (5 bases). Germline CDR1 reads MNHEY; CDR2 reads SVGAGI. The germline V and J ends were trimmed by 1 base and 7 bases, with 8 bases remaining between them. CDR3 length: 13 amino acids. The CDR3 protein is CASSYYRGNEQFF. CDR3 DNA sequence: TGTGCCAGCAGTTACTATAGGGGTAATGAGCAGTTCTTC.

This chain uses TRBV2 with TRBJ1-1; TRBD1 aligns across 8 bases. The CDR3 loop spans 13 amino acids. V lost 4 bases and J lost 4; bases outside the gene matches: 2. CDR1 and CDR2 from the germline V gene are SNHLY and FYNNEI. CDR3 sequence: CASSGQGSTEAFF. CDR3 nucleotides: TGTGCCAGCAGTGGACAGGGGTCCACTGAAGCTTTCTTT.

The V gene is TRBV28, the J gene TRBJ1-1; no clear D. Germline V CDR1 and CDR2: MDHEN, SYDVKM. CDR3 length: 17 amino acids. Between the trimmed V and J ends, which lost 0 bases and 0 bases, there was a span of 14 bases. The CDR3 spells CASSLWSGIPLNTEAFF. The CDR3 bases are TGTGCCAGCAGTTTATGGTCGGGGATACCGTTGAACACTGAAGCTTTCTTT.

V and J are TRBV6-1 and TRBJ2-2; 9 nucleotides match TRBD1. The CDR3 covers 15 residues. V was clipped by 6 bases and J by 4 bases; unmatched bases: 6. The germline V gene has CDR1 MNHNS and CDR2 SASEGT. The CDR3 reads CASRPGQGFTGELFF. The CDR3, as DNA: TGTGCCAGCAGACCGGGACAGGGTTTCACCGGGGAGCTGTTTTTT.

The chain uses TRBV5-8 and TRBJ2-7; TRBD1 aligns across 10 bases. CDR3 length equals 13 residues. From germline, CDR1 is SGHTS and CDR2 YDEGEE. V trimming: 4 bases; J trimming: 3 bases; junction bases outside the gene matches: 1. The CDR3 loop reads CASSRDRGYEQYF. In DNA, the CDR3 is TGTGCCAGCAGCCGGGACAGGGGCTACGAGCAGTACTTC.